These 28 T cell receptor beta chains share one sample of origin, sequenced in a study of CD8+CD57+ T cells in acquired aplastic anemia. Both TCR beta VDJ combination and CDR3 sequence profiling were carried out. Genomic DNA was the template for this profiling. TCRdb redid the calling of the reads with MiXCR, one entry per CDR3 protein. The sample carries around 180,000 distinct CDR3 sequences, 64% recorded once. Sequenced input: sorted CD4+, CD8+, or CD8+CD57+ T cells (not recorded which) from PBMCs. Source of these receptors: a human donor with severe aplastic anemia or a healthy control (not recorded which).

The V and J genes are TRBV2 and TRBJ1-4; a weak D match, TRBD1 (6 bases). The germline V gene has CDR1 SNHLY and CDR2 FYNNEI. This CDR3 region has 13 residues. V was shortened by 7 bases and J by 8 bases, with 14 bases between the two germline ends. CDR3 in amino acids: CASTGQTTEKLFF. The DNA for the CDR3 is TGTGCCAGCACCGGACAGACAACCGAAAAACTGTTTTTT.

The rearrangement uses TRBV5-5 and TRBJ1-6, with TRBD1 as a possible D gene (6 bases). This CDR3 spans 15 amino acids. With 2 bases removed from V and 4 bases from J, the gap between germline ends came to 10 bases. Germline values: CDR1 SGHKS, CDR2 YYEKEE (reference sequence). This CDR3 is CASSLGGVYNSPLHF. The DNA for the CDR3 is TGTGCCAGCAGCTTAGGGGGTGTTTATAATTCACCCCTCCACTTT.

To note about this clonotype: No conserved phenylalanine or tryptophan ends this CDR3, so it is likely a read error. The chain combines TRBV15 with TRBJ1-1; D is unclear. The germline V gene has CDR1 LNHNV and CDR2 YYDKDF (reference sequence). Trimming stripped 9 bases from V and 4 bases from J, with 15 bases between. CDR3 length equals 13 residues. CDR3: CATSEASSTEAFL. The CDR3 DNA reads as TGTGCCACTTCGGAAGCCTCGAGCACTGAAGCTTTCCTT.

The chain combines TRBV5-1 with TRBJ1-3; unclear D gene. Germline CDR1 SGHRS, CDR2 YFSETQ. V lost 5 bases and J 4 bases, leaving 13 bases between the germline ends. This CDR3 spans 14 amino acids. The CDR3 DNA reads TGCGCCAGCAGACTTTCCGACGAGGGAAACACCATATATTTT. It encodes CASRLSDEGNTIYF.

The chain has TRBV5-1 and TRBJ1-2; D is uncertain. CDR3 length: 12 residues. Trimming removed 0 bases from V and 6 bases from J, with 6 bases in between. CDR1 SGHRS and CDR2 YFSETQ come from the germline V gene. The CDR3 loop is CASSLGSDGYTF. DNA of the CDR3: TGCGCCAGCAGCTTGGGGTCGGATGGCTACACCTTC.

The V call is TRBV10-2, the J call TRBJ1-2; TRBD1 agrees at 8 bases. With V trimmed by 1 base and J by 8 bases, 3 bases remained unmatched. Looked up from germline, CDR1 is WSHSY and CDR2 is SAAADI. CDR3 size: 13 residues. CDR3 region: CASSEFRTGGYTF. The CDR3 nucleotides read TGCGCCAGCAGTGAGTTTCGGACAGGGGGCTACACCTTC.

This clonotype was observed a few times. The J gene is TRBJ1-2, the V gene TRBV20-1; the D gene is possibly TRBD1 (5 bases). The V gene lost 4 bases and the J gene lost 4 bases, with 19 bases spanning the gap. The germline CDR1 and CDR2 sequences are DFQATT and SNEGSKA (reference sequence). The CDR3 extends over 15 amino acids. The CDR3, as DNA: TGCAGTGCTAAACCGATGACAGAGGACCCCTATGGCTACACCTTC. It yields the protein CSAKPMTEDPYGYTF.

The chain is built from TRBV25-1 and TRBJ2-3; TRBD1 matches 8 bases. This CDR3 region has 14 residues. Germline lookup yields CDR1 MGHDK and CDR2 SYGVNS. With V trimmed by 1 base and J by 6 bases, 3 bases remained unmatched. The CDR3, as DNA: TGTGCCAGCAGTGAATGGAGGGACAGGGATACGCAGTATTTT. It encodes CASSEWRDRDTQYF.

This chain's CDR3 is CASSLNLGSGANVLTF. In nucleotides, the CDR3 is TGTGCCAGCAGTTTAAACCTGGGGTCTGGGGCCAACGTCCTGACTTTC. V gene TRBV6-6 combines with J gene TRBJ2-6, with D uncertain. The V end was cut by 4 bases, the J end by 1 base, with 11 bases between. CDR3 length equals 16 residues. Germline CDR1 MNHNY, CDR2 SVGAGI (reference sequence).

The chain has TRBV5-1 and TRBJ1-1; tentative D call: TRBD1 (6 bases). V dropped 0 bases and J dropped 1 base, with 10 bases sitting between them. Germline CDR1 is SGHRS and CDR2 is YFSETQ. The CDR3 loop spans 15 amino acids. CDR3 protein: CASSLAPGANTEAFF. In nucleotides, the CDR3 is TGCGCCAGCAGCTTGGCCCCAGGGGCGAACACTGAAGCTTTCTTT.

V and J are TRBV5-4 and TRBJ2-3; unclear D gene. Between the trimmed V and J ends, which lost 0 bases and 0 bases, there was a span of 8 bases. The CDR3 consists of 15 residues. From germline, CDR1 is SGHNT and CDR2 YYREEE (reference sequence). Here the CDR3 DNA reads TGTGCCAGCAGCTTGGACGGCGGAAGCACAGATACGCAGTATTTT. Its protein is CASSLDGGSTDTQYF. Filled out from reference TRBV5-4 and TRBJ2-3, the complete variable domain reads ETGVTQSPTHLIKTRGQQVTLRCSSQSGHNTVSWYQQALGQGPQFIFQYYREEENGRGNFPPRFSGLQFPNYSSELNVNALELDDSALYLCASSLDGGSTDTQYFGPGTRLTVL.

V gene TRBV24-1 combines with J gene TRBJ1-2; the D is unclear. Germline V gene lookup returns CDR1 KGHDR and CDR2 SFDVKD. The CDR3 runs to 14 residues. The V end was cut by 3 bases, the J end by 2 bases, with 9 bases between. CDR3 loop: CATSDAPGNYGYTF. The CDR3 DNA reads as TGTGCCACCAGTGATGCCCCGGGGAACTATGGCTACACCTTC.

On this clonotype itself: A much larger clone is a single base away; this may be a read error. This CDR3 reads CTSSLKDRLDQPQHF. The CDR3 bases are TGTACCAGCAGTTTAAAGGACCGACTAGATCAGCCCCAGCATTTT. J is TRBJ1-5 and V is TRBV12-3 or TRBV12-4; D call uncertain. The CDR3 covers 15 residues.

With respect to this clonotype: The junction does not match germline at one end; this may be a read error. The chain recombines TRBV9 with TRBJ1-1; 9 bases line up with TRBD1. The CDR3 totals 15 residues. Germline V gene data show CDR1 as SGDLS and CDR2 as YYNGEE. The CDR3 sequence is CASSGWTGEATEASF. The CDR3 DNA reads TGTGCCAGCAGCGGATGGACAGGGGAGGCCACTGAAGCTTCCTTT.

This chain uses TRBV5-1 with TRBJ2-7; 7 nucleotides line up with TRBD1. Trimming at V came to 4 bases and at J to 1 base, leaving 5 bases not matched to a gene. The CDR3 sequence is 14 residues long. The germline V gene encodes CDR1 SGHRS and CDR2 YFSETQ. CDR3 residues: CASSLKGASYEQYF. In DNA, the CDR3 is TGCGCCAGCAGCCTAAAGGGGGCTTCCTACGAGCAGTACTTC.

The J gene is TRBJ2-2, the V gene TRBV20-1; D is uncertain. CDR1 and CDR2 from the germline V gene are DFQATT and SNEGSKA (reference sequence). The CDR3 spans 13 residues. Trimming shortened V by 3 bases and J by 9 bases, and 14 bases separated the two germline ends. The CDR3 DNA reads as TGCAGTGCTAGTAGACCTCCTGCGTGGGAGCTGTTTTTT. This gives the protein CSASRPPAWELFF.

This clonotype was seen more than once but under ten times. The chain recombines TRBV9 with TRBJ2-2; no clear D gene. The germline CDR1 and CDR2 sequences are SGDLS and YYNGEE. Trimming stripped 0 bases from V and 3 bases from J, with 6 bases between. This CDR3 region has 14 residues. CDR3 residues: CASSVGAYTGELFF. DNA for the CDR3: TGTGCCAGCAGCGTAGGGGCGTACACCGGGGAGCTGTTTTTT.

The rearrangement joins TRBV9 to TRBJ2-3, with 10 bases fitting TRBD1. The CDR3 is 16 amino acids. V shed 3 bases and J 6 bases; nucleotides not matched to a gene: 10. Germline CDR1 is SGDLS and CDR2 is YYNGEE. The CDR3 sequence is CASSANPGQGTDTQYF. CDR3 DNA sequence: TGTGCCAGCAGCGCAAACCCGGGACAGGGGACCGATACGCAGTATTTT.

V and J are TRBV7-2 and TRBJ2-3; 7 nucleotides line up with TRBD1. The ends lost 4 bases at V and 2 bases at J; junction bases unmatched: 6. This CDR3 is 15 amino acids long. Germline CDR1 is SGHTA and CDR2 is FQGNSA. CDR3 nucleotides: TGTGCCAGCAGCTCCAGGACAGGCTTCACAGATACGCAGTATTTT. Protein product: CASSSRTGFTDTQYF.

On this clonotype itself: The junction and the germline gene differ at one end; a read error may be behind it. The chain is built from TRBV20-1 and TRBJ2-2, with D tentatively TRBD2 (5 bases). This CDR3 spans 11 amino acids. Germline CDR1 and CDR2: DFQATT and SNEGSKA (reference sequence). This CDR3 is CSARKTGELLF. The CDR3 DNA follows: TGCAGTGCTAGAAAGACCGGGGAGCTGCTTTTT.

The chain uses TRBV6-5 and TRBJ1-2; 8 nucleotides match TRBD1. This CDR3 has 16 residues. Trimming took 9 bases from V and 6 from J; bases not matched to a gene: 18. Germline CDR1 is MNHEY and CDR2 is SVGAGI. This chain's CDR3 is CASPSDRASVVDGYTF. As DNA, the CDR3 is TGTGCCAGTCCTTCGGACAGGGCGTCAGTAGTCGATGGCTACACCTTC.

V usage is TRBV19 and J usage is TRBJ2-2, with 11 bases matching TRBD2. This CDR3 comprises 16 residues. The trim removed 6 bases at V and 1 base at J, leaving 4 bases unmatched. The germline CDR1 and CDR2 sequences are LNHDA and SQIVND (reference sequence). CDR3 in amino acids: CASSRGLAGNTGELFF. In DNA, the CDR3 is TGTGCCAGTAGCAGAGGACTAGCGGGGAACACCGGGGAGCTGTTTTTT.

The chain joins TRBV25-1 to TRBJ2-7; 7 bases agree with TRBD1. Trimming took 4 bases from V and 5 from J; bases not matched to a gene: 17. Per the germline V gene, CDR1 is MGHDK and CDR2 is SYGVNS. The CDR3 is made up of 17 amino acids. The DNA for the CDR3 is TGTGCCAGCAGTGCCCCCTCGATCGACAGGGAAGGAAACGAGCAGTACTTC. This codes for CASSAPSIDREGNEQYF.

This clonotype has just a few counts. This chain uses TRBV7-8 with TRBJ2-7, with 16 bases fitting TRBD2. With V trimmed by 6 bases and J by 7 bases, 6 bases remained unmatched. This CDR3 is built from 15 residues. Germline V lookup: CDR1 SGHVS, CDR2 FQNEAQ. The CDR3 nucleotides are TGTGCCAGCAGGATCGGGACTAGCGGGGGGGGGGAGCAGTACTTC. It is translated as CASRIGTSGGGEQYF.

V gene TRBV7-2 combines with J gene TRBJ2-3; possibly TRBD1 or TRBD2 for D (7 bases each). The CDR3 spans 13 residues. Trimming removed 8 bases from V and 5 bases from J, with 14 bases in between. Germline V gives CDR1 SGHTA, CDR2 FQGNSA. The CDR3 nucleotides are TGTGCCAGCCAGGGAGGGGGCGGAGATACGCAGTATTTT. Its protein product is CASQGGGGDTQYF.

DNA of the CDR3: TGTGCCAGCAGTAAGGACAGATACCAAGAGACCCAGTACTTC. It specifies CASSKDRYQETQYF. The chain combines TRBV2 with TRBJ2-5, with a weak D call TRBD1 (6 bases). This CDR3 region has 14 residues. Germline CDR1 reads SNHLY; CDR2 reads FYNNEI. The ends were cut back, 5 bases at V and 0 bases at J, with 10 bases in the middle.

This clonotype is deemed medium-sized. The CDR3 sequence is CASSISTGMNYGYTF. The CDR3 DNA sequence: TGTGCCAGCAGCATCTCGACAGGGATGAACTATGGCTACACCTTC. The rearrangement joins TRBV9 to TRBJ1-2; TRBD1 agrees at 7 bases. The CDR3 runs 15 residues. CDR1 and CDR2 (germline): SGDLS, YYNGEE. Losses at the gene ends were 4 bases for V and 2 bases for J; bases not matched to a gene: 8.

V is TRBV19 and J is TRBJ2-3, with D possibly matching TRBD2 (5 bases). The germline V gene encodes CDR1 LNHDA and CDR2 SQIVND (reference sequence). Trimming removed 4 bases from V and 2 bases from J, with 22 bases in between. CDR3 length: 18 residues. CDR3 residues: CASSTLPPYPGFTDTQYF. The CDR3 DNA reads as TGTGCCAGTAGTACACTACCTCCATACCCGGGATTCACAGATACGCAGTATTTT.